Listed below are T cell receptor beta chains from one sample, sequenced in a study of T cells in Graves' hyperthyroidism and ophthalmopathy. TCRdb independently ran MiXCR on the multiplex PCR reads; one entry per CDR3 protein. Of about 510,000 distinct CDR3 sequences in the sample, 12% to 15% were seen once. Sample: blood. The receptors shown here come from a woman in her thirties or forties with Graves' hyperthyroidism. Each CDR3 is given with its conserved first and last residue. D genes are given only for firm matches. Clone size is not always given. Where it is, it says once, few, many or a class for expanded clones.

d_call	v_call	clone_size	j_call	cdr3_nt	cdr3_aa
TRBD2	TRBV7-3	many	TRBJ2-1	TGTGCCAGCAGCCAACGACTAGCGGCCTCCTACAATGAGCAGTTCTTC	CASSQRLAASYNEQFF
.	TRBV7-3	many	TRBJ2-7	TGTGCCAGCAGCTCCACTGGTGACTACGAGCAGTACTTC	CASSSTGDYEQYF
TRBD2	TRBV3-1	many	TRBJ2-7	TGTGCCAGCAGCCAAGAGACTAGCATGAGCTACGAGCAGTACTTC	CASSQETSMSYEQYF
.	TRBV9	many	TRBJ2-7	TGTGCCAGCGGGCCGGAGGAGGTCGAGCAGTACTTC	CASGPEEVEQYF
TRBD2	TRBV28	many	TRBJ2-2	TGTGCCAGCAGTTCCCCGGGACTACAGAACACCGGGGAGCTGTTTTTT	CASSSPGLQNTGELFF
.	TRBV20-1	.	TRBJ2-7	TGCAGTGCTAGAGACCTGTTGGGGGACACCTCCTACGAGCAGTACTTC	CSARDLLGDTSYEQYF
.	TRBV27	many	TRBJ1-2	TGTGCCAGCAGCCGACAGCAAAACTATGGCTACACCTTC	CASSRQQNYGYTF
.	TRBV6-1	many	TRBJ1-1	TGTGCCAGCAGGGAACAGGGTTCTAAAAACACTGAAGCTTTCTTT	CASREQGSKNTEAFF
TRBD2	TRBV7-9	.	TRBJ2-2	TGTGCCAGCAGTAACGGACTAGCGGGAGGCTTGACCGGGGAGCTGTTTTTT	CASSNGLAGGLTGELFF
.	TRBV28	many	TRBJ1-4	TGTGCCAGCAGTTTTCTTTCCGGAAAACTGTTTTTT	CASSFLSGKLFF
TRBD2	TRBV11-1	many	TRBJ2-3	TGTGCCAGCAGCTCGGGGGGAGGGTCAGATACGCAGTATTTT	CASSSGGGSDTQYF
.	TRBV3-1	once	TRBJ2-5	TGTGCCAGCAGCCAGGCCCGGGGCCACCAAGAGACCCAGTACTTC	CASSQARGHQETQYF
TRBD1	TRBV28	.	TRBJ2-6	TGTACCAGCAGTTCGAGGTGGGACAGTCACGTCCTGACTTTC	CTSSSRWDSHVLTF
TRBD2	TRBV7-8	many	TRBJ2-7	TGTGCCAGCAGCTTATTGGATAGCGGGAGTTCCGAGCAGTACTTC	CASSLLDSGSSEQYF
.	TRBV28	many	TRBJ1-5	TGTGCCAGCGTTCCCGGCCAGGACAATCAGCCCCAGCATTTT	CASVPGQDNQPQHF
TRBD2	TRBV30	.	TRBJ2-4	TGTGCCTGGAGCCTTGCCGGGAGGAGGAACATTCAGTACTTC	CAWSLAGRRNIQYF
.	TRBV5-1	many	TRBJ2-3	TGCGCCAGCAGCTTGGACAGGGTCCCAGATACGCAGTATTTT	CASSLDRVPDTQYF
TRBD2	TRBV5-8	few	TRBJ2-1	TGTGCCAGCAGCTTGACTAGCGGGCTATTTATTCCCTACAATGAGCAGTTCTTC	CASSLTSGLFIPYNEQFF
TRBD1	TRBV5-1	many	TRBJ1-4	TGCGCCAGCAGCTTGGAGGGACAGGGGAATGAAAAACTGTTTTTT	CASSLEGQGNEKLFF
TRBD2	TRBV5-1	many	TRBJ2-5	TGCGCCAGCAGCCGGGAGGTACCCCAAGAGACCCAGTACTTC	CASSREVPQETQYF
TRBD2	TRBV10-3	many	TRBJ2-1	TGTGCCATCAGCACTGCCTGGACTAGCGGGAGTTACAGCAATGAGCAGTTCTTC	CAISTAWTSGSYSNEQFF
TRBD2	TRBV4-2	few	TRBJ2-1	TGTGCCAGCAGCCAAGATCGCGCTAGCGGGAGCAATGAGCAGTTCTTC	CASSQDRASGSNEQFF
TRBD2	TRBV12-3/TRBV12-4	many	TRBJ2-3	TGTGCCAGCAGTTTTGGTAGATCGGGAGGAGATACGCAGTATTTT	CASSFGRSGGDTQYF
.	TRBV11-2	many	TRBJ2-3	TGTGCCAGCAGCTTAGATGGGAGCCCGACAGATACGCAGTATTTT	CASSLDGSPTDTQYF
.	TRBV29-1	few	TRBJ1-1	TGCAGCGTTGCTTTTGGGGTTCTGAACACTGAAGCTTTCTTT	CSVAFGVLNTEAFF
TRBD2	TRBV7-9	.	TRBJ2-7	TGTGCCAGCAGCTTGACTAGCGGGAGGACCTACGAGCAGTACTTC	CASSLTSGRTYEQYF